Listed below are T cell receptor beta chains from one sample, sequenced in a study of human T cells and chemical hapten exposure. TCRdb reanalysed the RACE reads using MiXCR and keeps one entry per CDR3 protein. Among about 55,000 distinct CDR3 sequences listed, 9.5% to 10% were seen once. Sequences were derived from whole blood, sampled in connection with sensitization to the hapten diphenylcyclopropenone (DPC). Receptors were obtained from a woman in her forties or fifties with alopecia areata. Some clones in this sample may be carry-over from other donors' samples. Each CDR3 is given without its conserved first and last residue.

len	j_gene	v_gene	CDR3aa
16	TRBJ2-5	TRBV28	ASSSQVAGIGWRETQY
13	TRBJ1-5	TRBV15	ATSRDLGFNQPQH
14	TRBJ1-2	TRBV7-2	ASSYSGTGINYGYT
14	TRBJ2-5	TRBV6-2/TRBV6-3	ASSSAGTGERETQY
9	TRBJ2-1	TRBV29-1	SVVEVNEQF
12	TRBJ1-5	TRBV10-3	AISESSQNQPQH
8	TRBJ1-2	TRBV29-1	SVYRDGYT
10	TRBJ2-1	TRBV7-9	ASSLDRQGQF
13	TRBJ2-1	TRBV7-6	ASSLSLAGVGEQF
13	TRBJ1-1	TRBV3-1	ASSQSGGLNTEAF
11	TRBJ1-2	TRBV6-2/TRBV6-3	ASRRGIYYGYT
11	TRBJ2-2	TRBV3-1	ASSQARAGELF
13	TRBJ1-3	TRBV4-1	ASSQDKGSENTIY
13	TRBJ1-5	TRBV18	ASSPSGQGGQPQH
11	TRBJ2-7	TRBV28	ASTRDSTYEQY
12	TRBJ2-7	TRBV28	ASSPTGPPYEQH
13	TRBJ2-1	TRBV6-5	ASSALLAGENEQF
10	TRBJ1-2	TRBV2	ASSGDSYGYT
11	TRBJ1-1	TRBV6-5	ASSYTRDSQAF
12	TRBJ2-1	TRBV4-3	ASSQGDTYNEQF
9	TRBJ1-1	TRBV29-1	SVSSGHEAF
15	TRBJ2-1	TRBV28	ASSPLLLAGGAGEQF
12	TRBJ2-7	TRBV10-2	ASSRVAGVSEQY
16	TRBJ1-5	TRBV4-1	ASSPFPTGRGVHQPQH
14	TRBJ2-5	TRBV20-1	SAVAPSGRYQETQY
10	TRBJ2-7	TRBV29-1	SAGTGGSEQY
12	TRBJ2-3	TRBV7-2	ASSLASGEDTQY
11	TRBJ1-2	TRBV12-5	ASGPGTGYGYT
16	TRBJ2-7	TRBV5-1	ASSPKFYSNRENHEQY
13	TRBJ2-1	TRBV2	ASSEGGLHYNEQF
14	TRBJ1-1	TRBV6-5	ASSTYSVPLRTEAF
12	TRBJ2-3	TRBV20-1	SASELVSTDTQY
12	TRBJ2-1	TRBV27	ASSPGDAYNEQF
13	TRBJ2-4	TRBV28	ASSPHGSGKNIQY